The source of this T cell receptor (beta chain) is a study of blood T cell repertoires in COVID-19. Data came from immunoSEQ multiplex PCR; TCRdb stores just in-frame clones and leaves some out. This sample has 8,500 to 14,000 clones, with 80% to 90% found just once. V was pared by 0 bases and J by 3 bases, with 7 bases of the junction left unmatched. The CDR3 length is 16 residues. Germline V gives CDR1 SGHRS, CDR2 YFSETQ. Material: peripheral blood. The chain joins TRBV5-1 to TRBJ1-1, with TRBD1 matching over 8 bases. The receptor was isolated from a human donor in a cohort sampled during active COVID-19. The CDR3 region has the DNA TGCGCCAGCAGCTTGGTTCAGGGGGCAGGCGACACTGAAGCTTTCTTT. Encoded protein: CASSLVQGAGDTEAFF. Looking up the rest from reference TRBV5-1 and TRBJ1-1 gives the full variable domain: KAGVTQTPRYLIKTRGQQVTLSCSPISGHRSVSWYQQTPGQGLQFLFEYFSETQRNKGNFPGRFSGRQFSNSRSEMNVSTLELGDSALYLCASSLVQGAGDTEAFFGQGTRLTVV.